These 31 T cell receptor beta chains originate from one sample sequenced in a study of T cell changes during pregnancy in multiple sclerosis. Sequenced by immunoSEQ multiplex PCR; TCRdb stores in-frame clones only, minus some. Of tens of thousands of clones in the sample, approximately 88% were seen once. The sequencing here drew on peripheral blood, taken in the first trimester of pregnancy. These receptors were taken from a female donor in good health, enrolled as a control in a pregnancy study.

V is TRBV15 and J is TRBJ1-1, with D possibly TRBD1 on 5 matching bases. CDR3 length: 14 amino acids. V gave up 0 bases and J gave up 4 bases, with 9 bases separating them. Germline V gives CDR1 LNHNV, CDR2 YYDKDF (reference sequence). CDR3: CATSRDVGGTEAFF. CDR3 coding DNA: TGTGCCACCAGCAGAGATGTGGGGGGCACTGAAGCTTTCTTT. The full variable domain, its missing parts supplied by reference TRBV15 and TRBJ1-1, is DAMVIQNPRYQVTQFGKPVTLSCSQTLNHNVMYWYQQKSSQAPKLLFHYYDKDFNNEADTPDNFQSRRPNTSFCFLDIRSPGLGDTAMYLCATSRDVGGTEAFFGQGTRLTVV.

J is TRBJ2-7 and V is TRBV5-1; 9 positions agree with TRBD2. The CDR3 loop spans 16 amino acids. Germline V CDR1 and CDR2: SGHRS, YFSETQ. The V segment lost 7 bases and the J segment 1 base; nucleotides outside the gene matches: 12. CDR3 nucleotide sequence: TGCGCCAGCGGGGGGGGTAGCGGGAGCTCTTCCTACGAGCAGTACTTC. This translates into CASGGGSGSSSYEQYF.

V and J are TRBV7-8 and TRBJ2-1; 13 bases align to TRBD2. The trim removed 2 bases at V and 6 bases at J, leaving 4 bases unmatched. The V gene's germline CDR1 is SGHVS and CDR2 FQNEAQ. The length of the CDR3 is 16 residues. In DNA, the CDR3 is TGTGCCAGCAGCTTATCGACTAGCGGGGGGACCAATGAGCAGTTCTTC. This gives the protein CASSLSTSGGTNEQFF.

The V gene is TRBV6-5, the J gene TRBJ1-2; D gene uncertain. The CDR3 contains 13 residues. V was pared by 6 bases and J by 2 bases, with 10 bases between. Germline CDR1 and CDR2: MNHEY and SVGAGI. The CDR3 DNA is TGTGCCAGCAGCCTTGGCCACAACTATGGCTACACCTTC. Protein: CASSLGHNYGYTF.

This clone was recorded once. The V gene is TRBV10-2, the J gene TRBJ2-1; tentatively, D is TRBD2 (6 bases). There are 15 residues in the CDR3. V lost 0 bases and J lost 10, with 16 bases in between. From germline, CDR1 is WSHSY and CDR2 SAAADI. Here the CDR3 reads CASSESRGLPGEQFF. The CDR3 DNA follows: TGCGCCAGCAGTGAGTCTAGGGGACTCCCTGGAGAGCAGTTCTTC.

In this sample, this clone turned up a few times. V is TRBV27 and J is TRBJ1-1, with D uncertain. The CDR3 contains 11 residues. Germline lookup yields CDR1 MNHEY and CDR2 SMNVEV (reference sequence). The ends were cut back, 4 bases at V and 3 bases at J, with 3 bases in the middle. The CDR3 loop is CASSSDTEAFF. DNA of the CDR3: TGTGCCAGCAGTTCGGACACTGAAGCTTTCTTT.

The chain carries TRBV7-8 and TRBJ2-7; TRBD2 aligns across 14 bases. J lost 10 bases, V lost 6 bases, and 5 bases had no gene match. Looked up from germline, CDR1 is SGHVS and CDR2 is FQNEAQ. The CDR3 spans 13 residues. The CDR3 here is CASRAGTSGGQYF. The CDR3 region has the DNA TGTGCCAGCAGGGCCGGGACTAGCGGGGGCCAGTACTTC. Supplemented by reference TRBV7-8 and TRBJ2-7, the full variable domain reads GAGVSQSPRYKVAKRGQDVALRCDPISGHVSLFWYQQALGQGPEFLTYFQNEAQLDKSGLPSDRFFAERPEGSVSTLKIQRTQQEDSAVYLCASRAGTSGGQYFGPGTRLTVT.

This clone was seen a handful of times. V usage is TRBV5-4 and J usage is TRBJ1-6; 9 bases align to TRBD1. The V segment lost 1 base and the J segment 5 bases; nucleotides outside the gene matches: 1. CDR3 length: 15 residues. CDR1 is SGHNT and CDR2 is YYREEE in the germline V gene (reference sequence). CDR3 loop: CASSLRDRDNSPLHF. CDR3 sequence (DNA): TGTGCCAGCAGCTTGAGGGACAGGGATAATTCACCCCTCCACTTT.

The V and J genes are TRBV6-1 and TRBJ1-2; unclear D gene. CDR3 length equals 13 residues. Between the trimmed V and J ends, which lost 0 bases and 8 bases, there was a span of 10 bases. Germline V gene lookup returns CDR1 MNHNS and CDR2 SASEGT. CDR3 nucleotide sequence: TGTGCCAGCAGTGAAGCGGGAGCTCGCGGCTACACCTTC. This encodes CASSEAGARGYTF.

The rearrangement joins TRBV29-1 to TRBJ2-5, with a possible D match to TRBD1 (6 bases). TRBJ2-7 matches the DNA end more closely, so the J call is doubtful. The CDR3 spans 12 residues. Germline V gene sequence: CDR1 SQVTM, CDR2 ANQGSEA. The CDR3 reads CSVKTGPYEQYF. The DNA of the CDR3 is TGCAGCGTTAAGACAGGACCCTACGAGCAGTACTTC.

The rearrangement joins TRBV11-2 to TRBJ2-7; a possible D gene is TRBD1 (7 bases). The V gene's germline CDR1 is SGHAT and CDR2 FQNNGV. Trimming removed 5 bases from V and 6 bases from J, with 11 bases in between. This CDR3 contains 12 residues. CDR3 sequence reads: CASSPRGAEQYF. CDR3 in DNA: TGTGCCAGCAGCCCCAGGGGGGCCGAGCAGTACTTC.

This chain connects TRBV7-3 to TRBJ2-3; D remains ambiguous. The CDR3 totals 13 residues. V was shortened by 5 bases and J by 8 bases, with 14 bases between the two germline ends. The V gene's germline CDR1 is SGHTA and CDR2 FQGTGA. As DNA, the CDR3 is TGTGCCAGCAGCCCGACTGGCTTGGGTACGCAGTATTTT. This encodes CASSPTGLGTQYF.

The chain combines TRBV15 with TRBJ2-5; 11 bases are a match to TRBD2. Germline-derived CDR1 and CDR2 are LNHNV and YYDKDF (reference sequence). This CDR3 spans 16 amino acids. The J segment lost 5 bases and the V segment lost 1 base, leaving 6 bases of the junction unmatched. The CDR3 sequence: CATSRGGSGGVETQYF. The CDR3 region has the DNA TGTGCCACCAGCAGAGGTGGTAGCGGGGGGGTGGAGACCCAGTACTTC. Full variable domain (remainder filled in from reference TRBV15 and TRBJ2-5): DAMVIQNPRYQVTQFGKPVTLSCSQTLNHNVMYWYQQKSSQAPKLLFHYYDKDFNNEADTPDNFQSRRPNTSFCFLDIRSPGLGDTAMYLCATSRGGSGGVETQYFGPGTRLLVL.

J is TRBJ1-3 and V is TRBV5-6; 8 nucleotides match TRBD1. This CDR3 is built from 13 residues. V dropped 7 bases and J dropped 3; count of bases not matched to a gene: 3. Germline V CDR1 and CDR2: SGHDT, YYEEEE. The CDR3 is CASLTGGGNTIYF. CDR3 DNA sequence: TGTGCCAGCCTCACAGGGGGTGGAAACACCATATATTTT.

V usage is TRBV7-6 and J usage is TRBJ2-1; D possibly corresponds to TRBD2 (6 bases). The germline gives CDR1 SGHVS, CDR2 FNYEAQ. The CDR3 consists of 14 residues. Deletions cut 4 bases from V and 9 bases from J, with 16 bases between. This CDR3 is CASSYRGETSEQFF. Here the CDR3 DNA reads TGTGCCAGCAGCTATAGAGGAGAGACTAGTGAGCAGTTCTTC. Combining the CDR3 with reference TRBV7-6 and TRBJ2-1 gives the whole variable domain GAGVSQSPRYKVTKRGQDVALRCDPISGHVSLYWYRQALGQGPEFLTYFNYEAQQDKSGLPNDRFSAERPEGSISTLTIQRTEQRDSAMYRCASSYRGETSEQFFGPGTRLTVL.

This chain joins TRBV28 and TRBJ1-1; 8 bases line up with TRBD1. The CDR3 covers 14 residues. Germline CDR1 MDHEN, CDR2 SYDVKM. V lost 2 bases and J lost 10; bases outside the gene matches: 9. The CDR3 nucleotides read TGTGCCAGCAGTTTAATGGTGACAGGGGTAGGAGCTTTCTTT. Translation gives CASSLMVTGVGAFF.

The table lists this clone with a few counts. The chain links TRBV4-2 to TRBJ2-1, with 13 positions matching TRBD2. The CDR3 contains 17 residues. The V segment lost 0 bases and the J segment 7 bases; nucleotides outside the gene matches: 6. Germline loops: CDR1 LGHNA, CDR2 YNFKEQ. The CDR3 is CASSQDGELAGGNEQFF. The CDR3 region has the DNA TGTGCCAGCAGCCAAGATGGCGAACTAGCGGGAGGGAATGAGCAGTTCTTC.

The chain carries TRBV28 and TRBJ1-5; 7 bases map to TRBD1. This CDR3 contains 14 residues. Germline values: CDR1 MDHEN, CDR2 SYDVKM. V shed 3 bases and J 7 bases; nucleotides not matched to a gene: 6. The CDR3 region has the DNA TGTGCCAGCAGTTTGATCGACAGGGAGCAGCCCCAGCATTTT. It translates to CASSLIDREQPQHF.

The chain has TRBV5-1 and TRBJ2-2; 7 bases are a match to TRBD2. In germline, CDR1 is SGHRS, CDR2 YFSETQ. The CDR3 runs to 19 residues. The V gene end was trimmed by 3 bases and the J gene end by 0 bases; junction bases not matched to a gene: 14. Here the CDR3 reads CASSSGGSSGSANTGELFF. DNA of the CDR3: TGCGCCAGCAGCTCTGGGGGGTCTAGCGGCTCCGCGAACACCGGGGAGCTGTTTTTT.

V and J are TRBV13 and TRBJ1-1; the D gene is possibly TRBD1 (6 bases). The CDR3 sequence is 14 residues long. Germline assignment: CDR1 PRHDT and CDR2 FYEKMQ (reference sequence). V was clipped by 0 bases and J by 5 bases, with 10 bases between them. The DNA for the CDR3 is TGTGCCAGCAGCTTAGGCAGGGGAGTGACTGAAGCTTTCTTT. Its protein is CASSLGRGVTEAFF.

The chain links TRBV4-3 to TRBJ2-3, with TRBD2 matching over 10 bases. V gave up 1 base and J gave up 1 base; unmatched junction bases: 8. Germline CDR1 reads LGHNA; CDR2 reads YSLEER. The CDR3 has 18 residues. CDR3 loop: CASSQVSPLAGGTDTQYF. The DNA for the CDR3 is TGCGCCAGCAGCCAAGTTAGCCCCCTAGCGGGGGGCACAGATACGCAGTATTTT.

This rearrangement joins TRBV18 to TRBJ2-7; TRBD2 aligns across 13 bases. Trimming cost V 4 bases and J 3 bases; bases outside gene matches: 6. Germline values: CDR1 KGHSH, CDR2 LQKENI. The CDR3 sequence is 16 residues long. CDR3 nucleotide sequence: TGTGCCAGCTCACTGACGACTAGCGGGGGGCACTACGAGCAGTACTTC. It yields the protein CASSLTTSGGHYEQYF.

This clone was seen only once. The V call is TRBV6-5, the J call TRBJ2-1, with TRBD1 as a possible D gene (5 bases). V lost 7 bases, J lost 0 bases, and 13 bases lay in between. In germline, CDR1 is MNHEY, CDR2 SVGAGI. CDR3 length: 15 amino acids. The CDR3 DNA follows: TGTGCCAGCACCCCTGACAGAATCTCCTACAATGAGCAGTTCTTC. Its protein product is CASTPDRISYNEQFF.

The gene calls are TRBV27 and TRBJ1-2; D unclear. Germline V gene sequence: CDR1 MNHEY, CDR2 SMNVEV (reference sequence). V lost 3 bases, J lost 5 bases, and 10 bases lay in between. There are 13 residues in the CDR3. The CDR3 is CASSFGPEYGYTF. The CDR3 DNA sequence: TGTGCCAGCAGTTTTGGGCCCGAGTATGGCTACACCTTC.

The genes are TRBV6-4 and TRBJ1-2; no clear D. The CDR3 covers 14 residues. Germline V lookup: CDR1 MRHNA, CDR2 SNTAGT. Trimming removed 0 bases from V and 8 bases from J, with 13 bases in between. CDR3 coding DNA: TGTGCCAGCAGTGACTCGGGGTCGTCGGGGGGCTACACCTTC. Residues: CASSDSGSSGGYTF.

The chain combines TRBV19 with TRBJ2-5; D is perhaps TRBD1 (5 bases). The CDR3 has 13 amino acids. Germline CDR1 LNHDA, CDR2 SQIVND (reference sequence). Trimming took 6 bases from V and 2 from J, leaving 10 bases between them. The CDR3 spells CASRLRQQETQYF. The DNA of the CDR3 is TGTGCCAGTAGACTAAGACAGCAAGAGACCCAGTACTTC. Full variable domain (remainder filled in from reference TRBV19 and TRBJ2-5): DGGITQSPKYLFRKEGQNVTLSCEQNLNHDAMYWYRQDPGQGLRLIYYSQIVNDFQKGDIAEGYSVSREKKESFPLTVTSAQKNPTAFYLCASRLRQQETQYFGPGTRLLVL.

This rearrangement joins TRBV29-1 to TRBJ1-4; TRBD1 is a possible D gene (5 bases). CDR1 SQVTM and CDR2 ANQGSEA come from the germline V gene. The V end was cut by 0 bases, the J end by 8 bases, with 16 bases between. This CDR3 comprises 15 residues. CDR3 amino acids: CSVEDYWQGPEKLFF. The CDR3 nucleotides read TGCAGCGTTGAAGATTATTGGCAGGGTCCCGAAAAACTGTTTTTT.

This clone was found once. The chain joins TRBV2 to TRBJ1-2; 8 positions match TRBD1. Trimming at V came to 11 bases and at J to 0 bases, leaving 5 bases not matched to a gene. The CDR3 extends over 13 amino acids. Germline V gene lookup returns CDR1 SNHLY and CDR2 FYNNEI. CDR3 nucleotides: TGTGCCGGGAGGACAGGGCCTAACTATGGCTACACCTTC. Translating it yields CAGRTGPNYGYTF.

This clone was detected only once. V is TRBV6-1 and J is TRBJ2-3; D remains ambiguous. Germline loops: CDR1 MNHNS, CDR2 SASEGT. CDR3 length: 13 amino acids. V lost 8 bases, J lost 2 bases, and 11 bases lay in between. In DNA, the CDR3 is TGTGCCAGCGTCCATTTTTCCACAGATACGCAGTATTTT. Translation gives CASVHFSTDTQYF.

The V gene is TRBV19, the J gene TRBJ2-6, with 7 bases lining up with TRBD1. Unmatched junction bases numbered 8, after V lost 5 bases and J lost 4 bases. The CDR3 loop spans 16 amino acids. The germline CDR1 and CDR2 sequences are LNHDA and SQIVND (reference sequence). CDR3 in amino acids: CASSGDRVWGANVLTF. The CDR3 nucleotides are TGTGCCAGTAGTGGAGACAGGGTCTGGGGGGCCAACGTCCTGACTTTC.

In its sample, this clone was seen once. CDR3 residues: CASSHRTGPYEQYF. The CDR3 DNA reads TGCGCCAGCAGCCATCGGACAGGCCCCTACGAGCAGTACTTC. V is TRBV4-1 and J is TRBJ2-7; 7 nucleotides align to TRBD1. The CDR3 is 14 amino acids. Trimming removed 3 bases from V and 2 bases from J; junction bases left unmatched: 4. Germline values: CDR1 MGHRA, CDR2 YSYEKL.